This entry lists 20 T cell receptor beta chains sequenced from one sample in a study of identical twins (TCRdb year 2016). Library method: 5' RACE. Instrument on record: Illumina HiSeq 2000. TCRdb passed the public sequencing reads through fastp at Q25 and MiXCR, retaining productive beta sequences. Every CDR3 protein is listed once, alongside the most common genes and DNA of its rows. The sample table records roughly 490,000 distinct CDR3 sequences; roughly an eighth of these occur just once. The ten largest clones add up to approximately 1% of the sample. The sample was also linked to a second study, of yellow fever vaccine responses in identical twins.

Sequences were obtained from CD4+ T cells sorted from blood. The receptors stem from a woman under 30 in good health.

This clonotype was found a few times. V gene TRBV10-3 combines with J gene TRBJ2-1; a weak D match, TRBD2 (5 bases). The germline gives CDR1 ENHRY, CDR2 SYGVKD. CDR3 length: 14 amino acids. V lost 2 bases and J lost 8, with 13 bases in between. This CDR3 reads CAISEEGFTDEQFF. Written as DNA, the CDR3 is TGTGCCATCAGTGAGGAGGGTTTTACGGATGAGCAGTTCTTC.

This clonotype was detected a few times. The chain couples TRBV6-1 to TRBJ1-1; D perhaps matches TRBD1 (5 bases). The CDR3 loop spans 14 amino acids. V was trimmed by 10 bases and J by 1 base, leaving 16 bases between them. Per the germline V gene, CDR1 is MNHNS and CDR2 is SASEGT. CDR3 in DNA: TGTGCCATCTTCAGGGAGGGTGGGAACACTGAAGCTTTCTTT. Its translation is CAIFREGGNTEAFF.

This clonotype appeared many times. The chain uses TRBV5-1 and TRBJ1-6; a possible D gene is TRBD1 (6 bases). Germline CDR1 and CDR2: SGHRS and YFSETQ. The CDR3 extends over 14 amino acids. V lost 4 bases and J lost 6, with 11 bases in between. The CDR3: CASSLEGGNSPLHF. CDR3 coding DNA: TGCGCCAGCAGCCTGGAAGGGGGTAATTCACCCCTCCACTTT.

In its sample, this clonotype was seen a few times. The chain uses TRBV27 and TRBJ1-1; D call uncertain. There are 17 residues in the CDR3. The germline gives CDR1 MNHEY, CDR2 SMNVEV (reference sequence). The V gene lost 7 bases and the J gene lost 0 bases, with 21 bases spanning the gap. CDR3 nucleotide sequence: TGTGCCAGCATGTCTGCCGGGATTAGGGAACTGAACACTGAAGCTTTCTTT. Its protein product is CASMSAGIRELNTEAFF.

This chain joins TRBV30 and TRBJ2-2; possible D gene TRBD1, 5 bases. CDR1 and CDR2 from the germline V gene are GTSNPN and SVGIG (reference sequence). V lost 4 bases to trimming and J lost 3 bases, with 18 bases between them. CDR3 length equals 16 residues. CDR3 protein: CAWTKGRLGDTGELFF. Here the CDR3 DNA reads TGTGCCTGGACCAAAGGGCGGCTAGGGGACACCGGGGAGCTGTTTTTT.

On this clonotype: At one end, the junction sequence differs from germline, possibly due to a read error. The V call is TRBV18, the J call TRBJ2-1; D uncertain. CDR1 and CDR2 (germline): KGHSH, LQKENI. The CDR3 contains 13 residues. The CDR3 nucleotides read TGTGCCAGCTCACCACGGGTCTACTATGAGCAGTTCTTC. Encoded protein: CASSPRVYYEQFF.

V and J are TRBV7-2 and TRBJ2-5, with 8 nucleotides matching TRBD2. The V gene end was trimmed by 1 base and the J gene end by 4 bases; junction bases not matched to a gene: 11. Germline V CDR1 and CDR2: SGHTA, FQGNSA. This CDR3 region has 17 residues. The CDR3 loop reads CASSLVSSRGAVETQYF. The CDR3 DNA follows: TGTGCCAGCAGCTTAGTGTCCTCGCGGGGGGCCGTAGAGACCCAGTACTTC.

On this clonotype itself: One end of the junction fails to match germline, which may point to a read error. J is TRBJ1-1 and V is TRBV11-2; 7 nucleotides align to TRBD1. This CDR3 comprises 14 residues. Germline V gene data show CDR1 as SGHAT and CDR2 as FQNNGV. CDR3 sequence: CASSFAGTERRCLF. The CDR3 region has the DNA TGTGCCAGCAGCTTCGCCGGGACAGAGCGTCGGTGTCTCTTT.

The rearrangement links TRBV3-1 to TRBJ2-1; 9 bases align to TRBD1. The germline CDR1 and CDR2 sequences are LGHDT and YNNKEL (reference sequence). CDR3 length equals 16 residues. V lost 0 bases and J lost 7; bases outside the gene matches: 7. CDR3 sequence reads: CASSQEGQGSRNEQFF. CDR3 in DNA: TGTGCCAGCAGCCAAGAGGGACAGGGAAGTAGGAATGAGCAGTTCTTC.

Many counts were recorded for this clonotype. This chain links TRBV11-2 with TRBJ2-5, with D perhaps TRBD1 (6 bases). V lost 1 base and J lost 2, with 8 bases in between. CDR3 length equals 14 residues. The V gene's germline CDR1 is SGHAT and CDR2 FQNNGV. The CDR3 spells CASSLGQGQETQYF. CDR3 in DNA: TGTGCCAGCAGCTTAGGTCAGGGGCAAGAGACCCAGTACTTC.

This chain joins TRBV29-1 and TRBJ1-5; perhaps TRBD1 as D (5 bases). The V end was cut by 6 bases, the J end by 5 bases, with 17 bases between. The germline V gene has CDR1 SQVTM and CDR2 ANQGSEA. CDR3 size: 14 residues. CDR3 coding DNA: TGCAGCGTGTCTTCCGGGACTCGGGATCAGCCCCAGCATTTT. The encoded protein is CSVSSGTRDQPQHF.

The chain uses TRBV9 and TRBJ2-1; a weak D match, TRBD2 (5 bases). V lost 1 base to trimming and J lost 4 bases, with 6 bases between them. This CDR3 is 13 amino acids long. Germline V gene sequence: CDR1 SGDLS, CDR2 YYNGEE. The CDR3 here is CASSVTGYNEQFF. DNA of the CDR3: TGTGCCAGCAGCGTAACGGGGTACAATGAGCAGTTCTTC.

This clonotype was observed a few times. This rearrangement joins TRBV6-6 to TRBJ2-7; D may be TRBD1 (6 bases). The CDR3 runs to 13 residues. Germline V gene sequence: CDR1 MNHNY, CDR2 SVGAGI (reference sequence). V was shortened by 6 bases and J by 2 bases, with 11 bases between the two germline ends. The CDR3 coding sequence is TGTGCCAGCAGACCCGGGACAACCTACGAGCAGTACTTC. Residues: CASRPGTTYEQYF.

This clonotype was counted between two and nine times. The V call is TRBV7-9, the J call TRBJ2-1, with 7 bases matching TRBD2. CDR3 length: 16 amino acids. Germline loops: CDR1 SEHNR, CDR2 FQNEAQ (reference sequence). The V and J ends lost 4 bases and 3 bases, in that order; junction bases with no gene match: 9. The CDR3 reads CASSSWGGVDYNEQFF. CDR3 sequence (DNA): TGTGCCAGCAGCTCCTGGGGGGGGGTCGACTACAATGAGCAGTTCTTC.

The chain has TRBV4-3 and TRBJ2-7; possible D gene TRBD1, 5 bases. Trimming removed 0 bases at V and 4 bases at J, with 13 bases between. From germline, CDR1 is LGHNA and CDR2 YSLEER. The CDR3 covers 15 residues. The CDR3 loop reads CASSQDLEQAYEQYF. CDR3 sequence (DNA): TGCGCCAGCAGCCAAGATCTTGAACAGGCGTACGAGCAGTACTTC.

This clonotype was picked up a small number of times. J is TRBJ2-2 and V is TRBV10-3; 11 positions match TRBD2. Germline V gene lookup returns CDR1 ENHRY and CDR2 SYGVKD. The V segment lost 5 bases and the J segment 4 bases; nucleotides outside the gene matches: 9. This CDR3 has 17 residues. The CDR3 reads CAISKNSGRAVTGELFF. The CDR3 DNA follows: TGTGCCATCAGTAAGAATAGCGGGAGGGCTGTCACCGGGGAGCTGTTTTTT.

This clonotype was counted a few times. The V call is TRBV28, the J call TRBJ2-7, with D tentatively TRBD1 (6 bases). The V gene lost 5 bases and the J gene lost 2 bases, with 16 bases spanning the gap. Germline V gives CDR1 MDHEN, CDR2 SYDVKM. The CDR3 sequence is 15 residues long. For the CDR3, the DNA is TGTGCCAGCAGTGCCAGGGCACAGGGCCCCTACGAGCAGTACTTC. This codes for CASSARAQGPYEQYF.

The table lists this clonotype with many counts. J is TRBJ2-7 and V is TRBV5-4, with 9 bases matching TRBD1. The CDR3 runs 14 residues. V gave up 5 bases and J gave up 2 bases; unmatched junction bases: 5. Germline CDR1 is SGHNT and CDR2 is YYREEE (reference sequence). CDR3 sequence reads: CASSRRDRAYEQYF. CDR3 bases: TGTGCCAGCAGTCGGCGGGACAGGGCCTACGAGCAGTACTTC.

This clonotype was counted between two and nine times. The genes are TRBV11-2 and TRBJ2-2; 13 nucleotides match TRBD2. The CDR3 spans 18 residues. Germline CDR1 reads SGHAT; CDR2 reads FQNNGV. V trimming: 5 bases; J trimming: 0 bases; junction bases outside the gene matches: 6. Here the CDR3 reads CASSLRLAGGTNTGELFF. Here the CDR3 DNA reads TGTGCCAGCAGCCTACGACTAGCGGGAGGCACGAACACCGGGGAGCTGTTTTTT.

In this sample, this clonotype turned up a few times. The rearrangement uses TRBV29-1 and TRBJ1-1; D gene ambiguous. The CDR3 totals 13 residues. V lost 2 bases, J lost 1 base, and 8 bases lay in between. CDR1 is SQVTM and CDR2 is ANQGSEA in the germline V gene. The CDR3 region is CSVESKGNTEAFF. Written as DNA, the CDR3 is TGCAGCGTTGAAAGCAAGGGGAACACTGAAGCTTTCTTT.